These 8 T cell receptor beta chains were sequenced from one sample in a study of T cells after yellow fever vaccination. TCRdb re-called the 5' RACE reads with MiXCR, one entry per CDR3 protein. The sample has some 320,000 distinct CDR3 sequences; roughly a tenth are singletons. The specimen was CD4+ T cells sorted from PBMCs, collected 45 days after the yellow fever booster vaccination. The source of these receptors is a man aged 18-30 years who received the YFV17D yellow fever vaccine.

This clonotype was picked up many times. V gene TRBV6-5 combines with J gene TRBJ1-5; D gene ambiguous. Trimming took off 3 bases at V and 6 bases at J, with 6 bases between the two ends. Looked up from germline, CDR1 is MNHEY and CDR2 is SVGAGI. The CDR3 totals 12 residues. The CDR3 DNA reads TGTGCCAGCAGTTATCTAGGTCAGCCCCAGCATTTT. Translating it yields CASSYLGQPQHF.

Ten or more counts support this clonotype. The gene calls are TRBV5-1 and TRBJ2-3, with 7 bases that match TRBD1. CDR1 SGHRS and CDR2 YFSETQ come from the germline V gene. CDR3 length: 14 amino acids. J was trimmed by 2 bases and V by 6 bases; bases with no gene match: 6. CDR3 nucleotides: TGCGCCAGCACTCTAGAGGGGGCCACAGATACGCAGTATTTT. This encodes CASTLEGATDTQYF. The full variable domain, with the rest looked up from reference TRBV5-1 and TRBJ2-3, is KAGVTQTPRYLIKTRGQQVTLSCSPISGHRSVSWYQQTPGQGLQFLFEYFSETQRNKGNFPGRFSGRQFSNSRSEMNVSTLELGDSALYLCASTLEGATDTQYFGPGTRLTVL.

This chain connects TRBV5-5 to TRBJ2-5, with D possibly being TRBD2 (6 bases). Germline assignment: CDR1 SGHKS and CDR2 YYEKEE (reference sequence). This CDR3 has 16 residues. The V end was cut by 5 bases, the J end by 1 base, with 18 bases between. The CDR3 protein is CASSYRLGGVQETQYF. DNA for the CDR3: TGTGCCAGCAGTTACCGACTCGGGGGTGTCCAAGAGACCCAGTACTTC. Full variable domain (rest looked up from reference TRBV5-5 and TRBJ2-5): DAGVTQSPTHLIKTRGQQVTLRCSPISGHKSVSWYQQVLGQGPQFIFQYYEKEERGRGNFPDRFSARQFPNYSSELNVNALLLGDSALYLCASSYRLGGVQETQYFGPGTRLLVL.

This clonotype came up many times. CDR3 loop: CSVVDLNTEAFF. The DNA of the CDR3 is TGCAGCGTTGTCGACCTGAACACTGAAGCTTTCTTT. The rearrangement uses TRBV29-1 and TRBJ1-1; D is uncertain. The CDR3 consists of 12 residues. The germline V gene has CDR1 SQVTM and CDR2 ANQGSEA. The V and J ends lost 4 bases and 0 bases respectively, with 6 bases between them.

This clonotype was observed at least ten times. The chain joins TRBV20-1 to TRBJ2-5; D is possibly TRBD1 (6 bases). V was pared by 0 bases and J by 1 base, with 9 bases between. The germline CDR1 and CDR2 sequences are DFQATT and SNEGSKA (reference sequence). CDR3 length equals 14 residues. The CDR3 loop reads CSARDAGVQETQYF. The CDR3 DNA sequence: TGCAGTGCTAGAGATGCAGGGGTCCAAGAGACCCAGTACTTC.

This clonotype was seen a few times. The chain joins TRBV12-3 or TRBV12-4 to TRBJ1-1; tentatively, D is TRBD1 (6 bases). Trimming shortened V by 5 bases and J by 5 bases, and 12 bases separated the two germline ends. The CDR3 totals 13 residues. The CDR3 protein is CASSQGLGTEAFF. The CDR3 coding sequence is TGTGCCAGCAGTCAGGGGCTCGGGACTGAAGCTTTCTTT.

Many counts were recorded for this clonotype. V is TRBV19 and J is TRBJ1-1, with D possibly TRBD1 on 6 matching bases. This CDR3 comprises 13 residues. V lost 5 bases and J 4 bases, leaving 11 bases between the germline ends. The germline CDR1 and CDR2 sequences are LNHDA and SQIVND (reference sequence). The CDR3 loop is CASSSGVGTEAFF. The DNA of the CDR3 is TGTGCCAGTAGTTCAGGGGTGGGCACTGAAGCTTTCTTT. The complete variable domain, with remaining parts taken from reference TRBV19 and TRBJ1-1, reads DGGITQSPKYLFRKEGQNVTLSCEQNLNHDAMYWYRQDPGQGLRLIYYSQIVNDFQKGDIAEGYSVSREKKESFPLTVTSAQKNPTAFYLCASSSGVGTEAFFGQGTRLTVV.

The chain employs TRBV14 and TRBJ2-5; D is possibly TRBD2 (7 bases). CDR3 length equals 16 residues. Germline V gives CDR1 SGHDN, CDR2 FVKESK. Between the trimmed V and J ends, which lost 2 bases and 5 bases, there was a span of 18 bases. The CDR3 sequence is CASSQHARGALETQYF. The CDR3 nucleotides are TGTGCCAGCAGCCAACACGCCCGGGGGGCCTTGGAGACCCAGTACTTC. Supplemented by reference TRBV14 and TRBJ2-5, the full variable domain reads EAGVTQFPSHSVIEKGQTVTLRCDPISGHDNLYWYRRVMGKEIKFLLHFVKESKQDESGMPNNRFLAERTGGTYSTLKVQPAELEDSGVYFCASSQHARGALETQYFGPGTRLLVL.